This T cell receptor (beta chain) emerged from a study of regulatory T cells in long-lasting Graves disease. On the study more broadly: Antithyroid drugs had been taken under 3 months by newly diagnosed Graves' patients.

Building of the TCR beta libraries involved iRepertoire HTBI primers and Arm-PCR of CDR3 regions. TCRdb analysed the multiplex PCR reads with MiXCR anew, one entry per CDR3 protein. The table lists 400,000 to 450,000 distinct CDR3 sequences, 14% to 15% of them singletons, with roughly a sixth in the top ten. Germline lookup yields CDR1 SGDLS and CDR2 YYNGEE. The CDR3 contains 15 residues. Trimming removed 4 bases from V and 3 bases from J, with 17 bases in between. The time point here: newly diagnosed GD, antithyroid drugs for less than 3 months. After RNA was extracted from PBMCs, the TCR library was made from it. The same data also went into a second study, on T cells in Graves' hyperthyroidism and ophthalmopathy. Turning to that study: TCR CDR3 regions were first amplified by RT-PCR with HTBI primers.

The rearrangement joins TRBV9 to TRBJ2-7; no clear D. Material: peripheral blood mononuclear cells (PBMCs), obtained at new diagnosis, from a patient treated with antithyroid drugs. This TCR came from a woman aged 25 to 39 with Graves disease. The CDR3 DNA follows: TGTGCCAGCAGCCCAACTCCCAGCTCGGTCTACGAGCAGTACTTC. This sequence encodes CASSPTPSSVYEQYF.